This is a list of T cell receptor beta chains from one sample in a study of cytomegalovirus exposure and HLA in healthy donors. TCRdb's table, derived via immunoSEQ multiplex PCR, lists solely in-frame clones and lacks some. The sample lists about 120,000 clones; about 85% were seen once. Sequencing was done on a sample of PBMCs. These receptor sequences come from a man over 45 in good health and CMV-seronegative. CDR3s include the opening cysteine and the closing phenylalanine or tryptophan. D genes are given only for firm matches. Clone size is shown for a subset of rows, as once, few, many or a class of expanded clone.

D gene,J gene,V gene,clone size,CDR3 protein,CDR3 DNA
NA,TRBJ1-1,TRBV19,NA,CASSPRDTPDHPEAFF,TGTGCCAGTAGTCCCCGGGACACCCCTGACCACCCTGAAGCTTTCTTT
NA,TRBJ1-1,TRBV7-9,few,CASSLVQNTEAFF,TGTGCCAGCAGCTTAGTCCAGAACACTGAAGCTTTCTTT
NA,TRBJ1-1,TRBV5-1,few,CASSLEGVNTEAFF,TGCGCCAGCAGCTTGGAGGGAGTGAACACTGAAGCTTTCTTT
TRBD2,TRBJ2-5,TRBV7-8,NA,CASSLGALAGVQETQYF,TGTGCCAGCAGCTTAGGAGCACTAGCGGGGGTGCAAGAGACCCAGTACTTC
NA,TRBJ1-5,TRBV7-2,NA,CASSTTDQPQHF,TGTGCCAGCAGCACAACCGATCAGCCCCAGCATTTT
NA,TRBJ2-2,TRBV6-6,NA,CASSHRQNLAGELFF,TGTGCCAGCAGTCACCGACAAAATCTCGCCGGGGAGCTGTTTTTT
TRBD1,TRBJ2-1,TRBV28,NA,CASSIMTGGILNEQFF,TGTGCCAGCAGCATCATGACAGGGGGGATTTTGAATGAGCAGTTCTTC
TRBD2,TRBJ2-5,TRBV5-4,NA,CASSFTGTSGVETQYF,TGTGCCAGCAGCTTTACCGGGACTAGCGGGGTCGAGACCCAGTACTTC
TRBD1,TRBJ1-1,TRBV9,NA,CASSVSGTGDTEAFF,TGTGCCAGCAGCGTTTCCGGGACAGGAGACACTGAAGCTTTCTTT
NA,TRBJ1-2,TRBV30,NA,CAWRLMGALLGYTF,TGTGCCTGGAGGTTAATGGGGGCTCTGCTTGGCTACACCTTC
TRBD1,TRBJ1-2,TRBV9,NA,CASSDGQAFNYGYTF,TGTGCCAGCAGCGACGGACAGGCCTTCAACTATGGCTACACCTTC
NA,TRBJ2-1,TRBV7-9,NA,CASSLQTLPSSYNEQFF,TGTGCCAGCAGCTTACAGACTTTACCGAGCTCCTACAATGAGCAGTTCTTC